A selection of T cell receptor beta chains follows, all from one sample in a study of T cell clonotyping in hematopoietic cell transplantation. Sequencing was performed with immunoSEQ multiplex PCR; in TCRdb, only in-frame clones are kept and a portion is missing. The sample contains tens of thousands of clones, around 84% of which appear only once. The sequencing here drew on peripheral blood mononuclear cells, taken before stem cell transplant. The receptors derive from a man between 60 and 75 years old with acute myeloid leukemia. Some clones in this sample may be carry-over from other donors' samples. Each CDR3 is given with its conserved first and last residue. D genes are given only for firm matches. Clone size is stated in some rows and not others, as once, few, many or a class when expanded.

TRBV9	NA	NA	TRBJ2-2	TGTGCCAGCAGCGTAGTCCAGGGCGGCACCGGGGAGCTGTTTTTT	CASSVVQGGTGELFF
TRBV28	NA	NA	TRBJ1-2	TGTGCCAGCAGTTTGGGGCAGTCTAACTATGGCTACACCTTC	CASSLGQSNYGYTF
TRBV27	NA	NA	TRBJ2-7	TGTGCCAGCAGACCGAGGGACGGAAGCTACGAGCAGTACTTC	CASRPRDGSYEQYF
TRBV7-2	NA	TRBD1	TRBJ1-5	TGTGCCAGCAGCTTACAGGGACAGGGGGGAGGCGGCAATCAGCCCCAGCATTTT	CASSLQGQGGGGNQPQHF
TRBV7-2	NA	TRBD1	TRBJ1-2	TGTGCCAGCAGCTTTACAGGGGACCATGGCTACACCTTC	CASSFTGDHGYTF
TRBV4-3	NA	NA	TRBJ1-1	TGCGCCAGCAGCCAAGCGCGAGGGAACACTGAAGCTTTCTTT	CASSQARGNTEAFF
TRBV4-2	NA	NA	TRBJ2-5	TGTGCCAGCAGCCAAGATTCCCAGCGCGGGACCCAGTACTTC	CASSQDSQRGTQYF
TRBV7-2	NA	NA	TRBJ2-2	TGTGCCAGCAGCTTATATCCTTTCGGCACCGGGGAGCTGTTTTTT	CASSLYPFGTGELFF
TRBV6-5	NA	TRBD1	TRBJ1-5	TGTGCCAGCAGTTACAGAACAGGGGGAAATCAGCCCCAGCATTTT	CASSYRTGGNQPQHF
TRBV7-9	NA	TRBD1	TRBJ1-3	TGTGCCAGCAGCCATCACAGGGGGACTGGAAACACCATATATTTT	CASSHHRGTGNTIYF
TRBV19	NA	NA	TRBJ2-7	TGTGCCAGTCGGAGGCGTCGGCAACCCTACGAGCAGTACTTC	CASRRRRQPYEQYF
TRBV6-4	NA	NA	TRBJ2-2	TGTGCCAGCAGTGAAGGAACGAACACCGGGGAGCTGTTTTTT	CASSEGTNTGELFF
TRBV29-1	NA	TRBD1	TRBJ2-1	TGCAGCGTTGTCCGGGACAGGGTCAATGAGCAGTTCTTC	CSVVRDRVNEQFF
TRBV28	NA	NA	TRBJ1-1	TGTGCCAGCGAAGAGTCCCGGGCGGGGACTGAAGCTTTCTTT	CASEESRAGTEAFF
TRBV28	NA	TRBD1	TRBJ1-2	TGTGCCAGCAGTTCCCCGACAGGGGCCGAGGATGGCTACACCTTC	CASSSPTGAEDGYTF
TRBV5-1	NA	TRBD1	TRBJ2-7	TGCGCCAGCAGCTGGACGGGACAGGGTTCCTACGAGCAGTACTTC	CASSWTGQGSYEQYF
TRBV5-8	once	TRBD1	TRBJ2-2	TGTGCCAGCAGCTTAGGGGACAGGGGGAACACCGGGGAGCTGTTTTTT	CASSLGDRGNTGELFF
TRBV28	NA	TRBD1	TRBJ1-1	TGTGCCAGCAGTACAGACAGGGGGCGAGAAAAAAACAAAGCTTTCTTT	CASSTDRGREKNKAFF
TRBV28	few	NA	TRBJ2-3	TGTGCCAGCAGTTTGGGTTGGAATACGCAGTATTTT	CASSLGWNTQYF
TRBV19	NA	TRBD2	TRBJ2-7	TGTGCCAGTAGTACAACCTCTAGCGGGGCATACGAGCAGTACTTC	CASSTTSSGAYEQYF
TRBV11-3	NA	NA	TRBJ2-3	TGTGCCAGCAGCCTCTTGACGGGGTACACAGATACGCAGTATTTT	CASSLLTGYTDTQYF
TRBV6-1	once	TRBD2	TRBJ2-7	TGTGCCAGCAGTGAAGTCCTTAGCGGGAACTACGAGCAGTACTTC	CASSEVLSGNYEQYF
TRBV19	NA	NA	TRBJ1-6	TGTGCCAGTAGTCCGGGACAAGAGGCTTCACCCCTCCACTTT	CASSPGQEASPLHF
TRBV7-8	NA	TRBD1	TRBJ1-2	TGTGCCAGCAGCTTAGAGAGGAGGCAGGGGGCGGCTGGCTACACCTTC	CASSLERRQGAAGYTF
TRBV18	NA	TRBD1	TRBJ2-7	TGTGCCAGCTCAAAGGGACAGGGGACGGACGAGCAGTACTTC	CASSKGQGTDEQYF
TRBV2	NA	TRBD1	TRBJ2-7	TGTGCCAGCAGCCGACAGGGAGTCTACGAGCAGTACTTC	CASSRQGVYEQYF
TRBV28	NA	TRBD1	TRBJ1-4	TGTGCCAGCAGTTCGGACAGGGTTGGATCAACTAATGAAAAACTGTTTTTT	CASSSDRVGSTNEKLFF
TRBV28	NA	TRBD1	TRBJ1-2	TGTGCCAGCAGGCCCCACCAGGACAGGTTCTATGGCTACACCTTC	CASRPHQDRFYGYTF
TRBV7-6	NA	TRBD1	TRBJ1-5	TGTGCCAGCAGCCCGCTCACAGGGGGCCTAGGACAGCCCCAGCATTTT	CASSPLTGGLGQPQHF
TRBV7-2	NA	NA	TRBJ2-5	TGTGCCAGCAGCCTGGTGGGGAAAGAGACCCAGTACTTC	CASSLVGKETQYF
TRBV7-7	NA	NA	TRBJ2-2	TGTGCCAGCAGTTCCGACAGCGACACCGGGGAGCTGTTTTTT	CASSSDSDTGELFF
TRBV7-9	NA	NA	TRBJ2-7	TGTGCCAGCGGTAGAGAGGCCCGAGAGCAGTACTTC	CASGREAREQYF
TRBV19	NA	TRBD1	TRBJ1-2	TGTGCCAGTAGAACGACAGGGGATAACTATGGCTACACCTTC	CASRTTGDNYGYTF
TRBV28	NA	TRBD1	TRBJ1-2	TGTGCCAGCAGTGCTAGGGGGCTAAATGGCTACACCTTC	CASSARGLNGYTF
TRBV4-2	NA	NA	TRBJ1-4	TGTGCCAGCAGCCAAGGGGTTCAGGGGAGGAGTGAAAAACTGTTTTTT	CASSQGVQGRSEKLFF
TRBV2	NA	TRBD1	TRBJ1-2	TGTGCCAGCAGGGATCCGGGACAGGGGGCGCCGAGCTATGGCTACACCTTC	CASRDPGQGAPSYGYTF
TRBV28	NA	TRBD1	TRBJ2-7	TGTGCCAGCAGCAGGGGGAGCTCCTACGAGCAGTACTTC	CASSRGSSYEQYF
TRBV5-1	NA	NA	TRBJ1-4	TGCGCCAGCAGCTTGGCCGGTCCCCCAGGCCGGGCTGAAAAACTGTTTTTT	CASSLAGPPGRAEKLFF
TRBV9	once	TRBD2	TRBJ2-1	TGTGCCAGCAGCCCAAGGAGCGGGGGGGCTAACAATGAGCAGTTCTTC	CASSPRSGGANNEQFF
TRBV4-1	NA	NA	TRBJ1-5	TGCGCCAGCAGCCAAGATGGGTTGAGGGGACTGAGCAATCAGCCCCAGCATTTT	CASSQDGLRGLSNQPQHF
TRBV7-2	NA	TRBD2	TRBJ2-3	TGTGCCAGCAGCGTTAGCGGGGGGGCTATAGATACGCAGTATTTT	CASSVSGGAIDTQYF
TRBV7-9	NA	NA	TRBJ2-7	TGTGCCAGCAGCTTAGCGCGGGAGCAGTACTTC	CASSLAREQYF
TRBV19	NA	NA	TRBJ1-1	TGTGCCAGTAGTTTTCAGGTGATGAACACTGAAGCTTTCTTT	CASSFQVMNTEAFF
TRBV29-1	NA	NA	TRBJ1-1	TGCAGCGTTGGGAAAGAGGCTTTCTTT	CSVGKEAFF
TRBV30	NA	TRBD1	TRBJ1-6	TGTGCCTGGAGTGAAGGACAGGGACCCAATTCACCCCTCCACTTT	CAWSEGQGPNSPLHF
TRBV7-2	NA	NA	TRBJ1-1	TGTGCCAGCAGCCCCTCCCCCTCTCCGAACACTGAAGCTTTCTTT	CASSPSPSPNTEAFF
TRBV7-3	NA	NA	TRBJ1-2	TGTGCCAGCAGCCCTCAGGGGACTCGAGGTGGCTACACCTTC	CASSPQGTRGGYTF
TRBV6-5	NA	NA	TRBJ2-7	TGTGCCAGCAGGGCCGACAGGGCTGCGGGGTACGAGCAGTACTTC	CASRADRAAGYEQYF
TRBV6-5	once	TRBD1	TRBJ1-6	TGTGCCAGCAGCACGGGACAGAACGCTTCACCCCTCCACTTT	CASSTGQNASPLHF
TRBV19	once	NA	TRBJ1-4	TGTGCCAGTAGGCAAGCCTATAATGAAAAACTGTTTTTT	CASRQAYNEKLFF
TRBV11-3	NA	NA	TRBJ1-4	TGTGCCAGCAGCTCTATGACTGCAACTAATGAAAAACTGTTTTTT	CASSSMTATNEKLFF
TRBV5-1	NA	TRBD2	TRBJ2-3	TGCGCCAGCAGCCGACTTAGCGGGGGACCCACAGATACGCAGTATTTT	CASSRLSGGPTDTQYF
TRBV29-1	NA	NA	TRBJ2-7	TGCAGCGTCCAAAGGCGGGGCCTAAGAGGCGAGCAGTACTTC	CSVQRRGLRGEQYF
TRBV7-2	NA	NA	TRBJ1-2	TGTGCCAGCAGCTTAGCGGTAAGGGCCAACTATGGCTACACCTTC	CASSLAVRANYGYTF
TRBV7-9	NA	TRBD1	TRBJ1-5	TGTGCCAGCAGCGGAGGGTTGGGGCAGGGGGCAAGGCAGCCCCAGCATTTT	CASSGGLGQGARQPQHF
TRBV5-1	NA	TRBD1	TRBJ2-2	TGCGCCAGCAGAGGGGACAGGGCGAACACCGGGGAGCTGTTTTTT	CASRGDRANTGELFF
TRBV5-1	once	NA	TRBJ1-1	TGCGCCAGCAGCTGGGGGAACACTGAAGCTTTCTTT	CASSWGNTEAFF
TRBV7-2	once	NA	TRBJ1-3	TGTGCCAGCAGCTTAGTGAGGGACGGAAACACCATATATTTT	CASSLVRDGNTIYF
TRBV5-4	NA	TRBD1	TRBJ2-3	TGTGCCAGCAGCTGGTGGGGACAGACAACAGATACGCAGTATTTT	CASSWWGQTTDTQYF
TRBV28	NA	NA	TRBJ1-2	TGTGCCAGCAGTTTATGGAACAGGAGATTAAACTATGGCTACACCTTC	CASSLWNRRLNYGYTF